Listed below are T cell receptor beta chains from one sample, sequenced in a study of OX40 agonist ivuxolimab in advanced cancers. Measured with immunoSEQ multiplex PCR; TCRdb has only the in-frame clones, and not every one. This sample has 35,000 to 40,000 clones; approximately 78% occur once, and the top ten carry under 2%. The input for sequencing was CD4+ or CD8+ T cells sorted from blood, taken in a trial of the OX40 agonist ivuxolimab. These receptors came from an adult with an advanced solid tumor such as melanoma, head and neck, liver or kidney cancer. CDR3s include the opening cysteine and the closing phenylalanine or tryptophan. Each record gives: CDR3 protein, CDR3 DNA, clone size, CDR3 length, J gene, V gene, D gene. D genes are given only for firm matches. The size field is filled for only some rows; it gives once, few, many or a size class.

CASSLQGSNQPQHF	TGTGCCAGCAGCCTACAGGGTAGCAATCAGCCCCAGCATTTT	.	14	TRBJ1-5	TRBV5-5	.
CASRRDHLNTGELFF	TGTGCCAGCAGGCGGGATCACCTAAACACCGGGGAGCTGTTTTTT	.	15	TRBJ2-2	TRBV28	.
CASGRQGSGQPQHF	TGTGCCAGCGGAAGGCAGGGGTCGGGACAGCCCCAGCATTTT	medium-sized	14	TRBJ1-5	TRBV28	.
CASSRLNSGGVEAFF	TGTGCCAGCAGTCGTCTCAACTCAGGGGGCGTTGAAGCTTTCTTT	.	15	TRBJ1-1	TRBV27	TRBD1
CASSFGGGLDTQYF	TGTGCCAGTAGTTTTGGCGGCGGGTTAGATACGCAGTATTTT	.	14	TRBJ2-3	TRBV19	.
CASSLVVETRGYTF	TGTGCCAGCAGCTTAGTCGTGGAGACTCGCGGCTACACCTTC	.	14	TRBJ1-2	TRBV7-8	.
CASGRGVSTDTQYF	TGTGCCAGCGGTCGCGGGGTAAGCACAGATACGCAGTATTTT	.	14	TRBJ2-3	TRBV25-1	.
CASSTGVETQYF	TGTGCCAGCAGCACCGGGGTCGAGACCCAGTACTTC	.	12	TRBJ2-5	TRBV7-6	.
CASHSEGLGNEQFF	TGTGCCAGCCATAGTGAGGGGCTAGGGAATGAGCAGTTCTTC	.	14	TRBJ2-1	TRBV28	.
CASSRTSGSTDTQYF	TGTGCCAGCAGCCGGACTAGCGGCAGCACAGATACGCAGTATTTT	.	15	TRBJ2-3	TRBV11-2	TRBD2
CASSLLGFGYTF	TGTGCCAGCAGTTTATTGGGGTTCGGCTACACCTTC	.	12	TRBJ1-2	TRBV27	.
CASSLGQIRDTEAFF	TGTGCCAGCTCACTTGGCCAAATTCGGGACACTGAAGCTTTCTTT	.	15	TRBJ1-1	TRBV18	.
CASSDPTRVETQYF	TGTGCCAGCAGTGACCCGACAAGGGTAGAGACCCAGTACTTC	.	14	TRBJ2-5	TRBV6-5	.
CASSLTGWNEQYF	TGTGCCAGCAGCTTAACAGGGTGGAACGAGCAGTACTTC	.	13	TRBJ2-7	TRBV11-2	.
CASRTGRADTQYF	TGTGCCAGCAGAACCGGACGCGCGGATACGCAGTATTTT	.	13	TRBJ2-3	TRBV28	.